This T cell receptor (beta chain) derives from a study of shared clonotypes between healthy human individuals. The CD4+ fraction was divided into a CD45RA+ naive subset and a CD45RA-negative memory subset. Authors' data handling: As immunoSEQ supplied junction-only sequences (without quality scores), filtering differed. TCRdb keeps only in-frame clones here, not all; method: immunoSEQ multiplex PCR. The V and J calls and clone size were taken over from that table, and D and trimming were inferred from the DNA. Counted here are over a million clones, roughly 74% occurring once; the ten biggest clones make up 0.61%. The J segment lost 6 bases and the V segment lost 1 base, leaving 4 bases of the junction unmatched. This CDR3 is built from 15 residues. CDR1 SGHTA and CDR2 FQGNSA come from the germline V gene.

This TCR was recovered from a young man in good health. Some clones in this sample may be carry-over from other donors' samples. Sequencing used memory CD4+ T cells from PBMCs. Subset denoted: CD45RA-negative fraction. The chain uses TRBV7-2 and TRBJ2-1; 9 nucleotides align to TRBD1. In nucleotides, the CDR3 is TGTGCCAGCAGCTTAGAGGGACAGGGCGGCAATGAGCAGTTCTTC. This sequence encodes CASSLEGQGGNEQFF.